The rows below give T cell receptor beta chains drawn from one sample of a study of beta chain features in type 1 diabetes. The table came from immunoSEQ multiplex PCR; TCRdb's copy has only in-frame clones and leaves some out. The sample yields over 600,000 clones, roughly 12% seen once. Sequencing was done on a sample of naive CD4+ T cells from blood. All receptors come from a man aged 30-40 years with type 1 diabetes. Each CDR3 is given with its conserved first and last residue. Fields, in order: V gene, D gene, J gene, clone size, CDR3 protein, CDR3 DNA. A D gene is named only where the DNA matches it firmly. Only some rows state a clone size, as once, few, many or a class for expanded clones.

TRBV21-1	-	TRBJ1-2	-	CASSKDRDGYTF	TGTGCCAGCAGCAAAGACAGGGACGGCTACACCTTC
TRBV29-1	-	TRBJ1-4	-	CSVAQFSGGLFF	TGCAGCGTTGCCCAATTCTCGGGGGGACTGTTTTTT
TRBV5-1	-	TRBJ2-4	-	CASSLVGPIENIQYF	TGCGCCAGCAGCTTGGTTGGGCCCATAGAAAACATTCAGTACTTC
TRBV18	TRBD1	TRBJ2-1	few	CASSRTGAGNEQFF	TGTGCCAGCTCAAGGACAGGGGCGGGGAATGAGCAGTTCTTC
TRBV19	-	TRBJ2-7	few	CASSSQGSSYEQYF	TGTGCCAGTAGTTCCCAGGGTAGTTCCTACGAGCAGTACTTC
TRBV7-2	-	TRBJ1-6	-	CASSLAGRVNSPLHF	TGTGCCAGCAGCTTAGCGGGACGGGTTAATTCACCCCTCCACTTT
TRBV7-9	TRBD1	TRBJ2-3	few	CASSLGQVSDTQYF	TGTGCCAGCAGCTTGGGACAGGTCTCGGATACGCAGTATTTT
TRBV11-2	-	TRBJ2-5	few	CASSSVGQETQYF	TGTGCCAGCAGCTCGGTGGGCCAAGAGACCCAGTACTTC
TRBV6-5	-	TRBJ2-1	-	CASSYSGQGPEQFF	TGTGCCAGCAGTTACTCGGGCCAGGGCCCCGAGCAGTTCTTC
TRBV18	TRBD2	TRBJ2-1	-	CASSPRAGGVNEQFF	TGTGCCAGCTCACCAAGAGCGGGGGGAGTTAATGAGCAGTTCTTC
TRBV5-1	-	TRBJ2-5	-	CASSPDNGETQYF	TGCGCCAGCAGCCCCGACAATGGAGAGACCCAGTACTTC
TRBV11-2	-	TRBJ2-2	few	CASRQPNLLTGELFF	TGTGCCAGCAGACAACCGAACCTCTTGACCGGGGAGCTGTTTTTT
TRBV4-3	-	TRBJ1-1	few	CASSPRRTGLGTEAFF	TGCGCCAGCAGCCCCCGTCGAACAGGGCTAGGCACTGAAGCTTTCTTT
TRBV4-3	TRBD1	TRBJ2-3	-	CASSHPGQGTDTQYF	TGCGCCAGCAGCCACCCTGGACAGGGCACAGATACGCAGTATTTT
TRBV4-3	-	TRBJ1-2	-	CASSPTLILNWGSQVTNYGYTF	TGCGCCAGCAGCCCAACGCTCATCTTAAATTGGGGCAGCCAAGTCACTAACTATGGCTACACCTTC
TRBV7-2	-	TRBJ1-5	-	CASSLAGQPQHF	TGTGCCAGCAGCTTAGCAGGCCAGCCCCAGCATTTT
TRBV6-6	-	TRBJ1-4	few	CASRHYRESNEKLFF	TGTGCCAGCAGACACTACAGGGAGTCTAATGAAAAACTGTTTTTT
TRBV11-1	-	TRBJ1-2	few	CASSFGQGGGYTF	TGTGCCAGCAGCTTCGGTCAGGGAGGTGGCTACACCTTC